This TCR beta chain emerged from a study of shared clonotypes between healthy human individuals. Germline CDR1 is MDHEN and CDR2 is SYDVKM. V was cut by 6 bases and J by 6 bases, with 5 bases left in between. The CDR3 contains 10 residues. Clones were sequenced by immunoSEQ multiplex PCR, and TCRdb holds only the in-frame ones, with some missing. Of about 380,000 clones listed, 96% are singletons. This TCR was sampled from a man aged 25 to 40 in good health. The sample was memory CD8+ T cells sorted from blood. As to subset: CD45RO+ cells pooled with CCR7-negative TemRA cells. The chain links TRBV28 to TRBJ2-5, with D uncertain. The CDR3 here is CASSRKTQYF. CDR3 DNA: TGTGCCAGCAGCCGGAAGACCCAGTACTTC.